This T cell receptor (beta chain) was found in a study of molecular identifiers for immune sequencing clone quantification. Note on this clonotype: Its antigen is unknown.

The use of previously described methods and listed TCR primers produced the bulk TCR libraries. TCRdb called the PCR reads again in MiXCR, with one record for every CDR3 protein. Among about 100,000 distinct CDR3 sequences, about a third were seen once, and the ten largest hold roughly 10%. General study findings and limits: Clones carrying above 20 RNA copies accounted for over 97% of effector molecules, under 1% in naive cells. For highly expanded clones, sizes could be underestimated when identical TCR molecules share a barcode.

Trimming cost V 5 bases and J 6 bases, with 13 bases left between them. The length of the CDR3 is 13 residues. CDR1 and CDR2 (germline): MNHNS, SASEGT. The chain couples TRBV6-1 to TRBJ1-2, with a possible D match to TRBD1 (6 bases). Sequenced material: naive CD8+ T cells from blood, with Jurkat cell RNA spiked in. Subset: FACS-sorted CD8+CD4-CCR7+CD45RA+ naive T cells. This sequence was found in a human donor in good health. Some libraries in this study had Jurkat cell RNA spiked in. CDR3 sequence reads: CASSPQGQDGYTF. The CDR3 nucleotides read TGTGCCAGCAGTCCCCAGGGGCAAGATGGCTACACCTTC.